In this sample, the clone carrying this T cell receptor beta chain turned up many times. Its antigen is unidentified. Memory CD4+ cells were defined as CD4+CD45RO+CD25-. Germline CDR1 and CDR2: LNHNV and YYDKDF (reference sequence). The germline V and J ends were trimmed by 1 base and 6 bases, with 6 bases remaining between them. The CDR3 runs to 12 residues. Constant-region reverse primers amplified full-length variable regions, followed by semi-nested Nested Universal Primer A PCR. One entry per CDR3 protein, called by TCRdb with MiXCR from the 5' RACE reads. The data show roughly 42,000 distinct CDR3 sequences, with about 32% seen just once and approximately 4.1% held by the top ten. The study, taken as a whole, reports: In terms of TCR gene usage, tumor memory CD4+ T cells clustered together with blood and lymph node memory CD4+ cells, as well as with lymph node naive CD4+ cells. Greatest tumor Treg TCR overlap was with tumor naive CD4+ cells.

The source material was tumor-infiltrating memory CD4+ T cells sorted from the breast tumor. Subset reported: memory CD4+ T cells, CD4+CD45RO+CD25-. The chain uses TRBV15 and TRBJ1-2, with D possibly TRBD1 on 5 matching bases. The TCR sequence derives from a female donor with breast cancer. CDR3 bases: TGTGCCACCAGCAGAGCGGGGGATGGCTACACCTTC. It codes for CATSRAGDGYTF.